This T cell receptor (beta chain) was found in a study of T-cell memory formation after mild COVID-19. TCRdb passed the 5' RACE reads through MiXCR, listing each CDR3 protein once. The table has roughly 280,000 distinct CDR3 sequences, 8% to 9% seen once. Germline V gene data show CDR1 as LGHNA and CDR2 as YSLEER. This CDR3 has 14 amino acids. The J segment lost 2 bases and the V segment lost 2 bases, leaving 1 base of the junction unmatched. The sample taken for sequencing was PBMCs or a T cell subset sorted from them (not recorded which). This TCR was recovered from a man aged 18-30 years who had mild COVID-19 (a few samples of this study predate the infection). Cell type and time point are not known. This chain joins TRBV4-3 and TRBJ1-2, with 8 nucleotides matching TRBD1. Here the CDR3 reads CASSQRTGNYGYTF. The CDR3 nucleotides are TGCGCCAGCAGCCAACGGACAGGGAACTATGGCTACACCTTC.